The 9 T cell receptor beta chains below come from one sample, sequenced in a study of CD8 T cells in ankylosing spondylitis. TCRdb analysed the 5' RACE reads with MiXCR anew, one entry per CDR3 protein. The sample consists of roughly 97,000 distinct CDR3 sequences, about 8% of them appearing once. Source material: blood, either unsorted or a sorted T cell fraction (not recorded which). Receptor source: a male donor with ankylosing spondylitis or in good health (not recorded which).

On this clonotype: A much larger clone differs from this one at a single base, so this may be a read error. The chain joins TRBV7-2 to TRBJ1-4; the match to TRBD1 covers 9 bases. This CDR3 spans 14 amino acids. CDR1 SGHTA and CDR2 FQGNSA come from the germline V gene. Trimming removed 5 bases from V and 6 bases from J; junction bases left unmatched: 4. Here the CDR3 DNA reads TGTGCCAGCAGCCGGGACAGGGAAGATGAAAAACTGTTTTTT. Translating gives CASSRDREDEKLFF.

This clonotype occurred many times. The chain recombines TRBV10-1 with TRBJ2-7; D is perhaps TRBD1 or TRBD2 (7 bases each). Germline CDR1 is WNHNN and CDR2 is SYGVQD (reference sequence). The CDR3 runs 14 residues. The V end was cut by 6 bases, the J end by 2 bases, with 14 bases between. The CDR3 reads CASSRDSGTYEQYF. The CDR3 bases are TGCGCCAGCAGCAGGGACAGCGGGACCTACGAGCAGTACTTC.

This clonotype was detected many times. V usage is TRBV4-2 and J usage is TRBJ1-1; TRBD1 matches at 9 bases. The CDR3 is 16 residues long. V lost 4 bases and J lost 0; bases outside the gene matches: 6. CDR1 and CDR2 from the germline V gene are LGHNA and YNFKEQ. CDR3 protein: CASSPSRTGVNTEAFF. The CDR3 nucleotides read TGTGCCAGCAGCCCCTCCAGGACAGGGGTGAACACTGAAGCTTTCTTT.

This clonotype was recorded at least ten times. V is TRBV6-1 and J is TRBJ2-1; D perhaps matches TRBD1 (5 bases). Per germline, CDR1 MNHNS and CDR2 SASEGT. V was trimmed by 6 bases and J by 6 bases, leaving 18 bases between them. CDR3 length: 15 amino acids. The CDR3 coding sequence is TGTGCCAGCAGCCCTCTTTTCGGACATACCAATGAGCAGTTCTTC. Protein: CASSPLFGHTNEQFF.

This clonotype has a handful of counts. The gene calls are TRBV7-9 and TRBJ1-2, with D unresolved. The CDR3 runs 11 residues. The V and J ends lost 4 bases and 5 bases respectively, with 5 bases between them. CDR1 and CDR2 from the germline V gene are SEHNR and FQNEAQ (reference sequence). The CDR3 DNA follows: TGTGCCAGCAGCTCCGGGTATGGCTACACCTTC. It is translated as CASSSGYGYTF.

This clonotype was seen repeatedly, ten times or more. V gene TRBV2 combines with J gene TRBJ2-6; D is perhaps TRBD1 (6 bases). Germline CDR1 reads SNHLY; CDR2 reads FYNNEI. Trimming stripped 6 bases from V and 1 base from J, with 7 bases between. CDR3 length: 14 amino acids. This CDR3 is CASSGQSGANVLTF. The CDR3, as DNA: TGTGCCAGCAGCGGACAGTCTGGGGCCAACGTCCTGACTTTC.

The chain has TRBV7-2 and TRBJ2-5; D might be TRBD2 (6 bases). The CDR3 consists of 13 residues. Trimming pared 5 bases from V and 1 base from J, leaving 8 bases between. Germline V gene sequence: CDR1 SGHTA, CDR2 FQGNSA. The CDR3 spells CASSGGLQETQYF. The CDR3 region has the DNA TGTGCCAGCAGCGGGGGACTCCAAGAGACCCAGTACTTC.

This clonotype was seen repeatedly, ten times or more. The chain couples TRBV5-1 to TRBJ2-2, with unresolved D. This CDR3 is 13 amino acids long. The germline CDR1 and CDR2 sequences are SGHRS and YFSETQ. Trimming removed 9 bases at V and 1 base at J, with 10 bases between. For the CDR3, the DNA is TGCGCCACCTCCCCAGGGAACACCGGGGAGCTGTTTTTT. This codes for CATSPGNTGELFF.

There are many counts of this clonotype. The chain joins TRBV7-2 to TRBJ2-7; 7 bases agree with TRBD2. This CDR3 is 15 amino acids long. The V gene end was trimmed by 3 bases and the J gene end by 4 bases; junction bases not matched to a gene: 9. The V gene's germline CDR1 is SGHTA and CDR2 FQGNSA. The CDR3: CASSFQTSREYEQYF. In DNA form, the CDR3 reads TGTGCCAGCAGCTTCCAGACTAGCAGGGAATACGAGCAGTACTTC.